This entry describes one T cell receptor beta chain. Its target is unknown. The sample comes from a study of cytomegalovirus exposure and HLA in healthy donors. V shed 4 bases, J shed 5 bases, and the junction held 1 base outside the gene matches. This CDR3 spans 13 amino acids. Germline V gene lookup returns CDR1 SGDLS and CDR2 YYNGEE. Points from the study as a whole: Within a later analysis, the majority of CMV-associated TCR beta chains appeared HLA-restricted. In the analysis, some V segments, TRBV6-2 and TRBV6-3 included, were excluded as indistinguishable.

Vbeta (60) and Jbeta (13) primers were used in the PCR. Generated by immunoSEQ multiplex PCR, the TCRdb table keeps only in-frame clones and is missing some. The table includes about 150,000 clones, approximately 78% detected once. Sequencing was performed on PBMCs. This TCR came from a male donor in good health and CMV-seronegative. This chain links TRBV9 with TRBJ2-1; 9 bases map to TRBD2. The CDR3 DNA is TGTGCCAGCAGCAAGCGGGGGGACAATGAGCAGTTCTTC. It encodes CASSKRGDNEQFF.